This T cell receptor beta chain was obtained from a study of blood T cell repertoires in COVID-19 (TCRdb year 2020). At the level of the whole study: Samples covering the acute and convalescent phases of COVID-19 were provided by collaborators in the United States, Italy and Spain. The prospective study material was composed of cDNA or gDNA derived from T cells, B-cell-depleted T cells, or PBMCs. The dataset comprised deeply sampled blood TCRbeta repertoires from subjects exposed to, actively infected with, or recovered from COVID-19. The repertoires were made available in a free public database intended to serve as a resource for research on the immune response to SARS-CoV-2. Samples were obtained from the ongoing ImmuneRACE study (first 160 participants) and from about 1,300 subjects provided by 6 global collaborators. Sample metadata almost always included a de-identified subject ID, COVID-19 status, age in years and sex. Where available, HLA class I and class II types were taken from metadata supplied by the sample provider and were not determined by assay-based typing. Summary of the overall study and its limitations: The amount of clinical and demographic metadata varied by source and participant and was provided uncurated.

The immunoSEQ Assay, a bias-controlled multiplex PCR, was used to amplify TCRbeta CDR3 regions from genomic DNA. Turning to the authors' computational methods: The number of nucleated cells in each sample was estimated from the amplification of reference gene primers within the assay. To quantify the absolute abundance of each unique TCRbeta CDR3 rearrangement, sequence reads were collapsed and filtered. For each sample, productive Simpson clonality was calculated as the square root of Simpson's diversity index across productive rearrangements. Held by TCRdb, this immuneACCESS table contains in-frame sequences only and omits some clones. Under half of the omission traces to an unresolved V gene where checked; the cause of the rest is unknown. V, J and clone size are taken as reported in that table, and D and trimming were inferred from the DNA itself. The sample yields 130,000 to 150,000 clones; around four fifths were counted once. The top ten clones comprise nearly 3% of the sample.

Collaborating institutions collected whole blood in K2EDTA tubes following their own protocols. For TCRbeta analysis, collaborators shipped samples as frozen whole blood, isolated PBMCs, or DNA extracted from either of those sample types. Cut back by 7 bases and 2 bases, the V and J ends lie 9 bases apart. The CDR3 goes from the cysteine to the phenylalanine over 13 residues. Just CDR3 DNA is preserved here, 39 bases in frame from base 1. Concerning this clone: Its antigen remains unidentified. No base quality information exists; no much larger clone differs at one position.

The V and J genes are TRBV12-3 or TRBV12-4 and TRBJ2-1; perhaps TRBD1 is the D gene, with 5 bases matching. The TCR was taken from a woman aged 35 to 49 with active or convalescent COVID-19. Specimen: peripheral blood. The CDR3 protein sequence reads: CASTRQTYNEQFF. The nucleotide sequence is TGTGCCAGCACCCGACAGACCTACAATGAGCAGTTCTTC.